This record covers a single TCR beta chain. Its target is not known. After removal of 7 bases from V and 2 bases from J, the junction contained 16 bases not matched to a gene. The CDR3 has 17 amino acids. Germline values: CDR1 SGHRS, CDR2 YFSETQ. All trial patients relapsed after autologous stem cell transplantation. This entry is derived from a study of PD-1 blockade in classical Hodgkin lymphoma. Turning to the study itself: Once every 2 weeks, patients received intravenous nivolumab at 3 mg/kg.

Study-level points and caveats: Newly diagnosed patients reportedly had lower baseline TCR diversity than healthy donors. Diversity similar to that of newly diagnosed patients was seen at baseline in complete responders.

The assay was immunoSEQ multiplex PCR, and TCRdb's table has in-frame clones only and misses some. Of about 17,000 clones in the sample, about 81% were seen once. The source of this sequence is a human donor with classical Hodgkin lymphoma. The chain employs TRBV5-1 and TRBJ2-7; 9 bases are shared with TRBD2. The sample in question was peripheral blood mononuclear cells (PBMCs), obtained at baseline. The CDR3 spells CASQQGLAGKGTYEQYF. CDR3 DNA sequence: TGCGCCAGCCAACAGGGACTAGCCGGGAAGGGGACCTACGAGCAGTACTTC.